These 8 T cell receptor beta chains were sequenced from one sample in a study of blood T cells in healthy people across ages. Primers used in a second PCR of about 7 to 11 cycles were a sample-barcoded 5' primer and a J-beta primer mix. TCRdb independently ran MiXCR on the 5' RACE reads; one entry per CDR3 protein. The sample yields approximately 1.5 million distinct CDR3 sequences, about 35% seen once. The sequencing input was blood. The receptors were gathered from a woman aged 25 to 39 in good health.

The chain couples TRBV5-5 to TRBJ1-5; D gene unclear. The CDR3 sequence is 14 residues long. Germline lookup yields CDR1 SGHKS and CDR2 YYEKEE (reference sequence). Between the trimmed V and J ends, which lost 1 base and 7 bases, there was a span of 12 bases. DNA for the CDR3: TGTGCCAGCAGCTTGTATGGGGTCGGGCAGCCCCAGCATTTT. As protein: CASSLYGVGQPQHF.

This clonotype was counted between two and nine times. This rearrangement joins TRBV7-2 to TRBJ1-1; D gene uncertain. The V gene's germline CDR1 is SGHTA and CDR2 FQGNSA. Trimming took off 6 bases at V and 6 bases at J, with 14 bases between the two ends. This CDR3 contains 13 residues. CDR3 sequence: CASRLQGSSEAFF. CDR3 coding DNA: TGTGCCAGCAGACTACAAGGGAGTTCTGAAGCTTTCTTT.

This clonotype appeared a few times. The genes are TRBV20-1 and TRBJ2-7; D tentatively fits TRBD1 or TRBD2 (5 bases each). Per the germline V gene, CDR1 is DFQATT and CDR2 is SNEGSKA (reference sequence). V was pared by 4 bases and J by 3 bases, with 16 bases between. The CDR3 sequence is 14 residues long. The CDR3 region is CSAIGAVRNYEQYF. CDR3 sequence (DNA): TGCAGTGCTATCGGGGCCGTCCGCAACTACGAGCAGTACTTC.

On this clonotype itself: Sequence at one end of the junction differs from germline and may be a read error. This chain uses TRBV27 with TRBJ2-7; TRBD2 matches at 7 bases. The CDR3 is 16 amino acids. Looked up from germline, CDR1 is MNHEY and CDR2 is SMNVEV (reference sequence). The CDR3 DNA reads as TGTGCCGGCAGTTTATCTTCGGGACTATTCTCCTACGAGCAGTACTTC. This codes for CAGSLSSGLFSYEQYF.

The chain links TRBV7-2 to TRBJ1-1, with D hard to call. CDR3 length: 14 amino acids. The germline gives CDR1 SGHTA, CDR2 FQGNSA. V was cut by 2 bases and J by 11 bases, with 18 bases left in between. The CDR3 DNA sequence: TGTGCCAGCAGCTTACGGGAGACCGCTTCGATGGCTTTCTTT. It yields the protein CASSLRETASMAFF.

The chain couples TRBV5-1 to TRBJ1-1, with TRBD1 matching over 7 bases. From germline, CDR1 is SGHRS and CDR2 YFSETQ. V shed 3 bases, J shed 4 bases, and the junction held 9 bases outside the gene matches. CDR3 length equals 15 residues. The chain's CDR3 is CASSYDGTDVTEAFF. The CDR3 DNA follows: TGCGCCAGCAGCTACGACGGGACAGACGTCACTGAAGCTTTCTTT.

This CDR3 is CASSYPGGVDQPQHF. The CDR3 DNA reads TGTGCCAGCAGTTACCCAGGGGGTGTCGATCAGCCCCAGCATTTT. This chain links TRBV6-6 with TRBJ1-5; 7 bases map to TRBD1. The CDR3 loop spans 15 amino acids. CDR1 is MNHNY, CDR2 SVGAGI, per germline (reference sequence). V was pared by 2 bases and J by 5 bases, with 6 bases of the junction left unmatched.

Ten or more counts support this clonotype. The V call is TRBV6-5, the J call TRBJ1-1; a possible D gene is TRBD1 (6 bases). The CDR3 has 12 residues. The V gene lost 4 bases and the J gene lost 10 bases, with 13 bases spanning the gap. Germline loops: CDR1 MNHEY, CDR2 SVGAGI. Here the CDR3 reads CASSSLRGRAFF. For the CDR3, the DNA is TGTGCCAGCAGTTCCCTGCGGGGGCGAGCTTTCTTT.